This is a list of T cell receptor beta chains from one sample in a study of blood T cell repertoires in COVID-19. The method was immunoSEQ multiplex PCR; TCRdb's version includes in-frame clones alone and lacks a portion of them. The repertoire holds around 150,000 clones, with 80% to 90% as singletons. Specimen: peripheral blood. The receptors come from a woman in her forties with acute or convalescent COVID-19. Both conserved end residues are part of each CDR3. D genes are given only for firm matches. Expanded clones get a size class; other rows say once, few or many, or leave the size out.

j_call d_call v_call clone_size cdr3_aa cdr3_nt
TRBJ2-7 TRBD2 TRBV30 - CAFLGGSEQYF TGTGCCTTCCTCGGCGGGAGCGAGCAGTACTTC
TRBJ2-3 TRBD2 TRBV28 - CASSLRLAGVRTDTQYF TGTGCCAGCAGTTTGAGGCTAGCGGGGGTGCGCACAGATACGCAGTATTTT
TRBJ2-7 TRBD2 TRBV19 - CASSILSGTKYEQYF TGTGCCAGTAGTATATTGAGCGGGACGAAATACGAGCAGTACTTC
TRBJ1-4 TRBD1 TRBV19 - CASSMGQGTATNEKLFF TGTGCCAGTAGTATGGGACAGGGGACAGCAACTAATGAAAAACTGTTTTTT
TRBJ2-7 - TRBV19 - CASSRGNVEDEQYF TGTGCCAGTAGCAGGGGAAACGTTGAGGACGAGCAGTACTTC
TRBJ2-2 TRBD2 TRBV9 - CASSALGTRNTGELFF TGTGCCAGCAGCGCGCTGGGGACTAGGAACACCGGGGAGCTGTTTTTT
TRBJ1-6 - TRBV5-4 - CASSLEPYNSPLHF TGTGCCAGCAGCTTGGAGCCTTATAATTCACCCCTCCACTTT
TRBJ2-3 TRBD2 TRBV2 - CASSPLAGGDTQYF TGTGCCAGCAGTCCGCTAGCGGGAGGCGATACGCAGTATTTT
TRBJ1-1 - TRBV10-3 once CATGSPDVGTEAFF TGTGCCACCGGGTCTCCCGACGTTGGCACTGAAGCTTTCTTT
TRBJ1-4 - TRBV9 - CASSPTQNEKLFF TGTGCCAGCAGTCCGACTCAAAATGAAAAACTGTTTTTT